The next 31 T cell receptor beta chains were all read from a single sample in a study of T cell clones after liver transplantation. The data were produced by immunoSEQ multiplex PCR, yet TCRdb's version contains in-frame clones alone and is incomplete. The sample yields some 6,100 clones, 79% seen once. The sample here was CD8+ T cells from blood, taken 24 months after liver transplant. The source is a human patient who received a liver transplant. Some T cells may be provided by the graft donor.

The CDR3 spells CSTRRENTIYF. In DNA, the CDR3 is TGCAGCACACGACGGGAGAACACCATATATTTT. The chain carries TRBV20-1 and TRBJ1-3; no clear D. The CDR3 length is 11 residues. CDR1 and CDR2 (germline): DFQATT, SNEGSKA (reference sequence).

The CDR3 DNA reads as TGTGCCAGCAGCACCGCGGGGGCTGGAGAGACCCAGTACTTC. It codes for CASSTAGAGETQYF. The genes are TRBV21-1 and TRBJ2-5; the D call TRBD2 from the table was never checked on the DNA. TRBV21-1 is tagged as a pseudogene. The CDR3 totals 14 residues.

This chain joins TRBV7-9 and TRBJ2-7, with D maybe TRBD1 (6 bases). CDR1 is SEHNR, CDR2 FQNEAQ, per germline (reference sequence). The CDR3 is 12 residues long. Trimming stripped 5 bases from V and 6 bases from J, with 11 bases between. CDR3 sequence reads: CASSADRPEQYF. CDR3 DNA: TGTGCCAGCAGCGCCGACAGGCCCGAGCAGTACTTC.

The chain is built from TRBV5-4 and TRBJ2-1; D may be TRBD2 (5 bases). The CDR3 extends over 13 amino acids. V lost 6 bases, J lost 3 bases, and 10 bases lay in between. Germline CDR1 and CDR2: SGHNT and YYREEE (reference sequence). The CDR3 nucleotides read TGTGCCAGCACCCTCGGGAACTACAATGAGCAGTTCTTC. This sequence encodes CASTLGNYNEQFF.

This sequence joins TRBV5-6 and TRBJ2-7; 7 positions match TRBD1. V gave up 3 bases and J gave up 5 bases; unmatched junction bases: 2. The CDR3 runs to 12 residues. CDR1 is SGHDT and CDR2 is YYEEEE in the germline V gene. The DNA for the CDR3 is TGTGCCAGCAGCTCACAGGGGAACGAGCAGTACTTC. Protein: CASSSQGNEQYF. The complete variable domain, with remaining parts taken from reference TRBV5-6 and TRBJ2-7, reads DAGVTQSPTHLIKTRGQQVTLRCSPKSGHDTVSWYQQALGQGPQFIFQYYEEEERQRGNFPDRFSGHQFPNYSSELNVNALLLGDSALYLCASSSQGNEQYFGPGTRLTVT.

This clone was seen only a few times. The rearrangement uses TRBV27 and TRBJ2-1, with D tentatively TRBD1 (5 bases). This CDR3 spans 16 amino acids. Trimming took off 5 bases at V and 5 bases at J, with 19 bases between the two ends. Looked up from germline, CDR1 is MNHEY and CDR2 is SMNVEV (reference sequence). The CDR3 loop is CASSAPPGRVDNEQFF. CDR3 sequence (DNA): TGTGCCAGCAGTGCCCCTCCGGGCAGGGTCGACAATGAGCAGTTCTTC.

The chain uses TRBV19 and TRBJ2-1, with TRBD2 matching over 8 bases. The CDR3 is made up of 15 amino acids. Looked up from germline, CDR1 is LNHDA and CDR2 is SQIVND (reference sequence). The V and J ends lost 5 bases and 4 bases, in that order; junction bases with no gene match: 7. CDR3 sequence: CASSLAGMGYNEQFF. The CDR3 DNA sequence: TGTGCCAGTAGTTTAGCGGGAATGGGGTACAATGAGCAGTTCTTC. The full variable domain, completed using reference TRBV19 and TRBJ2-1, is DGGITQSPKYLFRKEGQNVTLSCEQNLNHDAMYWYRQDPGQGLRLIYYSQIVNDFQKGDIAEGYSVSREKKESFPLTVTSAQKNPTAFYLCASSLAGMGYNEQFFGPGTRLTVL.

The chain joins TRBV28 to TRBJ2-3; D remains ambiguous. CDR3 size: 14 residues. V lost 1 base to trimming and J lost 3 bases, with 8 bases between them. Germline-derived CDR1 and CDR2 are MDHEN and SYDVKM. This chain's CDR3 is CASSLSSRTDTQYF. DNA of the CDR3: TGTGCCAGCAGTTTATCTAGTAGAACAGATACGCAGTATTTT.

The table lists this clone with a count of one. CDR3 DNA: TGTGCCAGCAGCTTAGGCCTGACAGGGAGCAATCAGCCCCAGCATTTT. Protein: CASSLGLTGSNQPQHF. The chain links TRBV13 to TRBJ1-5, with 7 bases fitting TRBD1. CDR1 and CDR2 from the germline V gene are PRHDT and FYEKMQ (reference sequence). The CDR3 consists of 16 residues. Unmatched junction bases numbered 3, after V lost 0 bases and J lost 1 base.

The chain links TRBV15 to TRBJ2-7; 7 bases are shared with TRBD1. Losses at the gene ends were 5 bases for V and 4 bases for J; bases not matched to a gene: 5. Germline V gene sequence: CDR1 LNHNV, CDR2 YYDKDF (reference sequence). This CDR3 contains 13 residues. CDR3 sequence (DNA): TGTGCCACCAGCCTCGGACAGGTGTACGAGCAGTACTTC. Its translation: CATSLGQVYEQYF.

The genes are TRBV27 and TRBJ2-7; D is unresolved. CDR1 and CDR2 from the germline V gene are MNHEY and SMNVEV (reference sequence). This CDR3 is built from 14 residues. Deletions cut 4 bases from V and 7 bases from J, with 17 bases between. The CDR3 sequence is CASSSRLNPTEQYF. CDR3 DNA: TGTGCCAGCAGTTCGAGACTGAACCCTACGGAGCAGTACTTC.

V gene TRBV6-5 combines with J gene TRBJ2-5; D is uncertain. Trimming left V 6 bases short and J 3 bases short, with 5 bases between. The CDR3 consists of 11 residues. From germline, CDR1 is MNHEY and CDR2 SVGAGI. The CDR3 DNA follows: TGTGCCAGCAGCCACAAAGAGACCCAGTACTTC. This encodes CASSHKETQYF.

The V gene is TRBV5-4, the J gene TRBJ2-1; 8 nucleotides match TRBD2. Germline CDR1 and CDR2: SGHNT and YYREEE (reference sequence). J lost 9 bases, V lost 2 bases, and 4 bases had no gene match. The CDR3 is made up of 13 amino acids. The CDR3: CASSFGGAGEQFF. In nucleotides, the CDR3 is TGTGCCAGCAGCTTCGGGGGGGCGGGTGAGCAGTTCTTC.

V gene TRBV5-1 combines with J gene TRBJ1-5; D possibly corresponds to TRBD1 (6 bases). The V and J ends lost 4 bases and 4 bases respectively, with 9 bases between them. Germline CDR1 is SGHRS and CDR2 is YFSETQ. The CDR3 extends over 13 amino acids. For the CDR3, the DNA is TGCGCCAGCAGCCGAGGGGGGAATCAGCCCCAGCATTTT. Protein sequence: CASSRGGNQPQHF.

In its sample, this clone was seen once. V and J are TRBV11-2 and TRBJ1-2; 7 bases align to TRBD1. This CDR3 is built from 14 residues. Trimming cost V 1 base and J 4 bases; bases outside gene matches: 3. The germline CDR1 and CDR2 sequences are SGHAT and FQNNGV. The CDR3 nucleotides read TGTGCCAGCAGCTTAGTGCAGGGGGGCTATGGCTACACCTTC. Translated: CASSLVQGGYGYTF.

J is TRBJ2-3 and V is TRBV7-3, with 14 bases that match TRBD2. Germline-derived CDR1 and CDR2 are SGHTA and FQGTGA. Trimming took 5 bases from V and 6 from J; bases not matched to a gene: 10. The CDR3 contains 17 residues. The CDR3 protein is CASSVGTSGREGDTQYF. Written as DNA, the CDR3 is TGTGCCAGCAGCGTCGGGACTAGCGGGAGAGAGGGGGATACGCAGTATTTT.

The chain combines TRBV28 with TRBJ2-1; 11 bases are shared with TRBD2. Germline V lookup: CDR1 MDHEN, CDR2 SYDVKM. V lost 4 bases, J lost 8 bases, and 7 bases stayed unmatched. The CDR3 totals 15 residues. The CDR3 region has the DNA TGTGCCAGCAGTTCCGGGACTAGCGGCTTGGATGAGCAGTTCTTC. Its translation: CASSSGTSGLDEQFF.

This clone has a handful of counts. The chain uses TRBV27 and TRBJ2-3; 7 nucleotides match TRBD2. This CDR3 is built from 15 residues. Trimming at V came to 0 bases and at J to 5 bases, leaving 5 bases not matched to a gene. The germline CDR1 and CDR2 sequences are MNHEY and SMNVEV (reference sequence). CDR3 nucleotides: TGTGCCAGCAGTTTATCGGCGGGAGTGGGAGATACGCAGTATTTT. It specifies CASSLSAGVGDTQYF.

This clone ranks as large (0.1 to 1%). The rearrangement uses TRBV28 and TRBJ1-1, with TRBD1 identical over 7 bases. The germline V gene encodes CDR1 MDHEN and CDR2 SYDVKM. This CDR3 contains 15 residues. Trimming cost V 5 bases and J 5 bases; bases outside gene matches: 11. The CDR3 sequence is CASSKNVGGETEAFF. The CDR3 bases are TGTGCCAGCAGTAAAAATGTAGGGGGCGAGACTGAAGCTTTCTTT.

The V gene is TRBV7-6, the J gene TRBJ1-5; D is unclear. Trimming cost V 1 base and J 0 bases, with 13 bases left between them. The CDR3 runs to 17 residues. CDR1 and CDR2 (germline): SGHVS, FNYEAQ. The chain's CDR3 is CASSLVGGRHSNQPQHF. For the CDR3, the DNA is TGTGCCAGCAGCTTAGTAGGTGGTAGACATAGCAATCAGCCCCAGCATTTT.

The chain's CDR3 is CASSLPGLAGGPSTDTQYF. The CDR3 nucleotides are TGTGCCAGCAGCCTCCCGGGACTAGCGGGGGGCCCGAGCACAGATACGCAGTATTTT. The chain employs TRBV7-2 and TRBJ2-3, with 15 bases matching TRBD2. CDR1 and CDR2 from the germline V gene are SGHTA and FQGNSA. V lost 5 bases and J lost 0; bases outside the gene matches: 9. This CDR3 region has 19 residues.

To note about this clone: This may be a read error: a much more frequent sequence differs by one nucleotide. The same CDR3 arises from other DNA sequences in this sample as well. The rearrangement uses TRBV30 and TRBJ2-7; possibly TRBD1 for D (6 bases). The germline gives CDR1 GTSNPN, CDR2 SVGIG (reference sequence). The CDR3 is made up of 12 amino acids. The CDR3 reads CAWGLGSYEQYF. The CDR3 DNA reads TGTGCTTGGGGGCTCGGGTCCTACGAGCAGTACTTC.

This clone was seen once. J is TRBJ2-1 and V is TRBV29-1, with D uncertain. There are 14 residues in the CDR3. Germline CDR1 SQVTM, CDR2 ANQGSEA. V lost 3 bases, J lost 3 bases, and 12 bases lay in between. The CDR3 DNA follows: TGCAGCGTTGAGATTGGCGAGCTCTACAATGAGCAGTTCTTC. This encodes CSVEIGELYNEQFF.

The gene calls are TRBV9 and TRBJ2-1; 7 bases map to TRBD2. The CDR3 has 15 residues. Germline loops: CDR1 SGDLS, CDR2 YYNGEE. The junction had 7 bases not matched to a gene; V was cut back by 0 bases and J by 7 bases. The CDR3 DNA follows: TGTGCCAGCAGCGTAGCGGCGGGAGCTGGAAATGAGCAGTTCTTC. Its protein is CASSVAAGAGNEQFF.

Note on this clone: One end of the junction fails to match germline, which may point to a read error. The J gene is TRBJ1-1, the V gene TRBV29-1; possibly TRBD1 for D (5 bases). The CDR3 contains 13 residues. Germline V lookup: CDR1 SQVTM, CDR2 ANQGSEA. Written as DNA, the CDR3 is TGCAGCGTAGAAGGGGTAGGGAACACTGAAGCTTTCTTT. Translating it yields CSVEGVGNTEAFF.

The V call is TRBV4-1, the J call TRBJ2-5; D call uncertain. This CDR3 is 15 amino acids long. Germline V gene data show CDR1 as MGHRA and CDR2 as YSYEKL. V lost 1 base and J lost 4, with 13 bases in between. CDR3 in amino acids: CASSQVIGVGETQYF. CDR3 DNA: TGCGCCAGCAGCCAAGTAATTGGGGTGGGAGAGACCCAGTACTTC.

This chain links TRBV4-3 with TRBJ2-3, with TRBD2 matching over 10 bases. Germline V gene lookup returns CDR1 LGHNA and CDR2 YSLEER. The junction had 5 bases not matched to a gene; V was cut back by 2 bases and J by 3 bases. This CDR3 has 16 residues. In DNA form, the CDR3 reads TGCGCCAGCAGCCAAAGTAGCGGGGGGACAACAGATACGCAGTATTTT. It yields the protein CASSQSSGGTTDTQYF.

The chain recombines TRBV7-3 with TRBJ2-7; 8 bases are shared with TRBD2. Germline trimming cut 5 bases from V and 4 bases from J; bases unmatched to any gene: 4. This CDR3 comprises 13 residues. CDR1 and CDR2 from the germline V gene are SGHTA and FQGTGA. CDR3 DNA sequence: TGTGCCAGCAGCCCCAGCGGGGGTTACGAGCAGTACTTC. It is translated as CASSPSGGYEQYF.

The chain employs TRBV4-1 and TRBJ1-1; D not certain. V lost 0 bases and J lost 4, with 12 bases in between. Per the germline V gene, CDR1 is MGHRA and CDR2 is YSYEKL. The length of the CDR3 is 15 residues. CDR3 DNA: TGCGCCAGCAGCCAAGATGCGGGCGGAGGCACTGAAGCTTTCTTT. Encoded protein: CASSQDAGGGTEAFF.

This clone was found once. The V call is TRBV4-2, the J call TRBJ2-7, with 7 positions matching TRBD1. Germline CDR1 reads LGHNA; CDR2 reads YNFKEQ. J gave up 3 bases and V 0 bases, and 5 bases lay outside the gene matches. This CDR3 spans 15 amino acids. CDR3 amino acids: CASSQEGDRVYEQYF. The CDR3 region has the DNA TGTGCCAGCAGCCAAGAAGGAGACAGGGTCTACGAGCAGTACTTC.

As to this clone: One end of the junction varies from germline; a read error may be responsible. The chain combines TRBV5-8 with TRBJ1-2; 12 nucleotides line up with TRBD1. The CDR3 is made up of 14 amino acids. Germline V gene data show CDR1 as SGHTS and CDR2 as YDEGEE. The CDR3 bases are TGTGCCAGCAGCTTGTTCCAACGGGACAGGGGGCTTGTCTTC. The encoded protein is CASSLFQRDRGLVF.